This T cell receptor (beta chain) was documented in a study of cytomegalovirus exposure and HLA in healthy donors. Overall study: The use of the same platform for the 100 to 150 validation repertoires and the roughly 680 first-cohort repertoires was reported by a later analysis.

TCRdb keeps only in-frame clones here, not all; method: immunoSEQ multiplex PCR. The repertoire has 300,000 to 450,000 clones, roughly 90% of them found once; the top ten carry approximately 0.86%. This CDR3 contains 14 residues. Germline V lookup: CDR1 LNHDA, CDR2 SQIVND (reference sequence). V was trimmed by 5 bases and J by 0 bases, leaving 11 bases between them. The donors formed part of the roughly 110-subject validation cohort, distinct from the 666-subject first cohort. Sequences were obtained from PBMCs. This sequence originates from a woman aged 18-29 years in good health and CMV-seronegative. The chain joins TRBV19 to TRBJ2-7, with a weak D call TRBD2 (7 bases). CDR3 nucleotide sequence: TGTGCCAGTAGTGATGGGGGGGCCTCCTACGAGCAGTACTTC. This encodes CASSDGGASYEQYF. Complete variable domain (other parts from reference TRBV19 and TRBJ2-7): DGGITQSPKYLFRKEGQNVTLSCEQNLNHDAMYWYRQDPGQGLRLIYYSQIVNDFQKGDIAEGYSVSREKKESFPLTVTSAQKNPTAFYLCASSDGGASYEQYFGPGTRLTVT.